Following are 2 T cell receptor beta chains from one sample sequenced in a study of T-cell reconstitution after alpha-beta-depleted transplantation in children. It was with unique molecular identifiers that the TCRbeta library was prepared. TCRdb independently ran MiXCR on the PCR reads; one entry per CDR3 protein. The data contain 85,000 to 120,000 distinct CDR3 sequences, less than 6% of them seen just once; the ten biggest clones take up 6% to 7%. Here the sequenced sample was PBMCs, mostly from graft donor cells, taken 60 days after TCRalphabeta/CD19-depleted stem cell transplant. These receptors originate from a female patient aged 2 to 10 who had a stem cell transplant for Fanconi anemia, so the T cells may come from the graft donor.

The rearrangement joins TRBV4-1 to TRBJ2-2; 8 positions match TRBD2. The junction had 2 bases not matched to a gene; V was cut back by 1 base and J by 1 base. CDR3 length: 16 residues. CDR1 and CDR2 (germline): MGHRA, YSYEKL. Here the CDR3 reads CASSQVTSGNTGELFF. CDR3 nucleotides: TGCGCCAGCAGCCAAGTAACTAGCGGGAACACCGGGGAGCTGTTTTTT.

This clonotype has at least ten counts. The chain joins TRBV28 to TRBJ2-2; TRBD1 matches 7 bases. The V and J ends lost 5 bases and 5 bases, in that order; junction bases with no gene match: 11. This CDR3 has 16 amino acids. Germline CDR1 is MDHEN and CDR2 is SYDVKM. In DNA form, the CDR3 reads TGTGCCAGCAGTCCAACAGGGACAGCCCCAACCGGGGAGCTGTTTTTT. It translates to CASSPTGTAPTGELFF. The full variable domain, rest sourced from reference TRBV28 and TRBJ2-2, is DVKVTQSSRYLVKRTGEKVFLECVQDMDHENMFWYRQDPGLGLRLIYFSYDVKMKEKGDIPEGYSVSREKKERFSLILESASTNQTSMYLCASSPTGTAPTGELFFGEGSRLTVL.